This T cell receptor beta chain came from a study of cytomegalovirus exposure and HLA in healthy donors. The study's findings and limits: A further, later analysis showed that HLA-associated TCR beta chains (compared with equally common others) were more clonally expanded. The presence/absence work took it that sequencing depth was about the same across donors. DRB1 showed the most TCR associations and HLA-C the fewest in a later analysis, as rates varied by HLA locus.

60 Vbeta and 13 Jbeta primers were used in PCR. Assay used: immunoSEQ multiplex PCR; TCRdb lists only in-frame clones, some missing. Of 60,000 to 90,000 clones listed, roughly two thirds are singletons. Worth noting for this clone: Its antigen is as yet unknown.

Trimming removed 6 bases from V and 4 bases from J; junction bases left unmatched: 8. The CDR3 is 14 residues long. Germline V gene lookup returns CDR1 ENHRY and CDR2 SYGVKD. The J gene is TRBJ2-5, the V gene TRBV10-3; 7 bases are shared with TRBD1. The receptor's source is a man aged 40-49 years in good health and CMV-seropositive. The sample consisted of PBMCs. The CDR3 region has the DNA TGTGCCATCAGGACAGACAGGGCCGGAGAGACCCAGTACTTC. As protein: CAIRTDRAGETQYF.